Below are 3 T cell receptor beta chains sequenced from a single sample in a study of CD8+ T cells in alopecia areata. Treatment defined: oral pan-JAK inhibitor, 5-10 mg twice daily. Sequencing templates came from extracted RNA that was reverse transcribed into cDNA. Some clones are missing from TCRdb's copy, which holds only in-frame ones; the method was immunoSEQ multiplex PCR. The top ten hold just under 0.5% of the sample, which has about 210,000 clones, approximately 38% seen once. Material: CD4+ T cells sorted from blood, obtained at roughly week 30, from a patient treated with tofacitinib. The receptors were gathered from a human donor with alopecia areata.

The table lists this clone with a few counts. The V gene is TRBV6-1, the J gene TRBJ2-2; the D gene is possibly TRBD2 (5 bases). Deletions cut 6 bases from V and 7 bases from J, with 12 bases between. Germline V gene data show CDR1 as MNHNS and CDR2 as SASEGT. CDR3 length: 13 amino acids. The CDR3 DNA reads TGTGCCAGCAGACTAGGACTGAGCGGGGAGCTGTTTTTT. This translates into CASRLGLSGELFF.

The CDR3 DNA is TGCGCCAGCAAGCTTGGGGCCGGGGATAATGAAAAACTGTTTTTT. Protein: CASKLGAGDNEKLFF. The chain employs TRBV5-1 and TRBJ1-4; weak D call: TRBD1 (5 bases). The CDR3 runs to 15 residues. V shed 6 bases and J shed 4 bases, with 16 bases lying between them. The germline CDR1 and CDR2 sequences are SGHRS and YFSETQ. Full variable domain (missing parts from reference TRBV5-1 and TRBJ1-4): KAGVTQTPRYLIKTRGQQVTLSCSPISGHRSVSWYQQTPGQGLQFLFEYFSETQRNKGNFPGRFSGRQFSNSRSEMNVSTLELGDSALYLCASKLGAGDNEKLFFGSGTQLSVL.

This clone was recorded a few times. This rearrangement joins TRBV7-2 to TRBJ1-3, with D unclear. Germline lookup yields CDR1 SGHTA and CDR2 FQGNSA. This CDR3 spans 13 amino acids. Trimming shortened V by 5 bases and J by 1 base, and 6 bases separated the two germline ends. The CDR3 DNA reads as TGTGCCAGCAGCCTATATTCTGGAAACACCATATATTTT. Translating gives CASSLYSGNTIYF.